These 28 T cell receptor beta chains share one sample of origin, sequenced in a study of T cells in Graves' hyperthyroidism and ophthalmopathy. Regions amplified from RNA transcripts were the TCR beta CDR3 regions. HTBI primers were used for first-round RT-PCR of the TCR CDR3. TCRdb called the multiplex PCR reads again in MiXCR, with one record for every CDR3 protein. The table shows roughly 300,000 distinct CDR3 sequences, with approximately 15% occurring only once. The sequencing sample was made of blood. Receptors were obtained from a woman aged 25 to 39 with Graves' hyperthyroidism.

CDR3 bases: TGTGCCTCAAGCGCGGGGCAGTACCAAGAGACCCAGTACTTC. Protein sequence: CASSAGQYQETQYF. The chain links TRBV2 to TRBJ2-5; tentatively, D is TRBD2 (6 bases). The germline CDR1 and CDR2 sequences are SNHLY and FYNNEI. Trimming stripped 11 bases from V and 0 bases from J, with 16 bases between. This CDR3 comprises 14 residues.

As regards this clonotype: A clone one base away is much larger, so this may be a read error. J is TRBJ2-1 and V is TRBV11-2; D gene uncertain. The V end was cut by 6 bases, the J end by 8 bases, with 11 bases between. Germline V lookup: CDR1 SGHAT, CDR2 FQNNGV. The CDR3 contains 12 residues. The CDR3 DNA follows: TGTGCCAGCAGAACGGTGGGCGATGAGCAGTTCTTC. The encoded protein is CASRTVGDEQFF.

J is TRBJ2-2 and V is TRBV4-1; D uncertain. The V gene's germline CDR1 is MGHRA and CDR2 YSYEKL. The germline V and J ends were trimmed by 0 bases and 0 bases, with 8 bases remaining between them. The CDR3 runs to 16 residues. CDR3 in amino acids: CASSQEMSANTGELFF. DNA for the CDR3: TGCGCCAGCAGCCAAGAAATGTCCGCGAACACCGGGGAGCTGTTTTTT.

This chain links TRBV5-4 with TRBJ2-2; 8 nucleotides align to TRBD1. Losses at the gene ends were 4 bases for V and 4 bases for J; bases not matched to a gene: 6. Germline V gene lookup returns CDR1 SGHNT and CDR2 YYREEE (reference sequence). This CDR3 is 15 amino acids long. Here the CDR3 reads CASSLRTGPTGELFF. DNA for the CDR3: TGTGCCAGCAGCCTAAGGACAGGGCCCACCGGGGAGCTGTTTTTT. Full variable domain (outside the CDR3, taken from reference TRBV5-4 and TRBJ2-2): ETGVTQSPTHLIKTRGQQVTLRCSSQSGHNTVSWYQQALGQGPQFIFQYYREEENGRGNFPPRFSGLQFPNYSSELNVNALELDDSALYLCASSLRTGPTGELFFGEGSRLTVL.

This clonotype was seen only a few times. The genes are TRBV9 and TRBJ2-7; the D is unclear. The germline V gene encodes CDR1 SGDLS and CDR2 YYNGEE. The CDR3 has 14 residues. Trimming shortened V by 4 bases and J by 2 bases, and 13 bases separated the two germline ends. CDR3 sequence (DNA): TGTGCCAGCAGCTTGGATCTGCATGCCTACGAGCAGTACTTC. Translated: CASSLDLHAYEQYF.

This clonotype has just a few counts. The V and J genes are TRBV19 and TRBJ2-1; 7 positions match TRBD2. Trimming at V came to 5 bases and at J to 6 bases, leaving 10 bases not matched to a gene. Germline V CDR1 and CDR2: LNHDA, SQIVND (reference sequence). This CDR3 comprises 15 residues. The CDR3 here is CASSDRRTSGNEQFF. As DNA, the CDR3 is TGTGCCAGTAGTGACAGAAGGACTAGTGGCAATGAGCAGTTCTTC. Together with reference TRBV19 and TRBJ2-1, the CDR3 gives the full variable domain: DGGITQSPKYLFRKEGQNVTLSCEQNLNHDAMYWYRQDPGQGLRLIYYSQIVNDFQKGDIAEGYSVSREKKESFPLTVTSAQKNPTAFYLCASSDRRTSGNEQFFGPGTRLTVL.

This clonotype was counted between two and nine times. The chain employs TRBV28 and TRBJ2-7; 9 nucleotides match TRBD2. Germline V gene data show CDR1 as MDHEN and CDR2 as SYDVKM. This CDR3 region has 16 residues. V lost 5 bases and J lost 3; bases outside the gene matches: 11. CDR3 region: CASSGTGGTSFYEQYF. The CDR3 DNA follows: TGTGCCAGCAGTGGGACCGGGGGGACTAGCTTCTACGAGCAGTACTTC.

This clonotype was detected ten times or more. The chain uses TRBV28 and TRBJ1-1; 9 bases line up with TRBD1. V lost 7 bases and J lost 5; bases outside the gene matches: 8. Germline assignment: CDR1 MDHEN and CDR2 SYDVKM. This CDR3 region has 14 residues. This CDR3 is CASIDRGILTEAFF. As DNA, the CDR3 is TGTGCCAGCATCGACAGGGGGATTTTGACTGAAGCTTTCTTT.

This chain joins TRBV30 and TRBJ2-3; 9 bases are a match to TRBD2. The V and J ends lost 2 bases and 5 bases, in that order; junction bases with no gene match: 5. This CDR3 region has 14 residues. Germline-derived CDR1 and CDR2 are GTSNPN and SVGIG (reference sequence). DNA for the CDR3: TGTGCCTGGAGTAGGGGCGGGAGGGAAGATACGCAGTATTTT. As protein: CAWSRGGREDTQYF.

This chain connects TRBV7-9 to TRBJ2-1; D perhaps matches TRBD1 (6 bases). CDR1 and CDR2 (germline): SEHNR, FQNEAQ (reference sequence). The CDR3 length is 16 residues. Trimming took 5 bases from V and 3 from J, leaving 17 bases between them. CDR3 bases: TGTGCCAGCAGCCAAGGAGGACAGAGAATCTACAATGAGCAGTTCTTC. Translating gives CASSQGGQRIYNEQFF.

In its sample, this clonotype was seen a few times. V is TRBV12-3 or TRBV12-4 and J is TRBJ1-1; 10 positions match TRBD1. Trimming removed 7 bases from V and 0 bases from J; junction bases left unmatched: 11. The CDR3 spans 17 residues. CDR3 bases: TGTGCCAGCACCCTGGACAGGGGGGGGATGATGAACACTGAAGCTTTCTTT. Translation: CASTLDRGGMMNTEAFF.

The V and J genes are TRBV7-9 and TRBJ2-7, with 10 bases that match TRBD2. The CDR3 spans 15 residues. Germline values: CDR1 SEHNR, CDR2 FQNEAQ (reference sequence). V was pared by 2 bases and J by 3 bases, with 4 bases of the junction left unmatched. The CDR3: CASSLSGTSDYEQYF. In DNA, the CDR3 is TGTGCCAGCAGCTTATCCGGGACTAGCGACTACGAGCAGTACTTC.

The J gene is TRBJ2-1, the V gene TRBV28, with D hard to call. The CDR3 runs to 15 residues. V lost 5 bases, J lost 0 bases, and 11 bases lay in between. Germline values: CDR1 MDHEN, CDR2 SYDVKM. The CDR3 DNA follows: TGTGCCAGCAGTCTCAGAAGTTACTCCTACAATGAGCAGTTCTTC. This gives the protein CASSLRSYSYNEQFF.

The chain employs TRBV20-1 and TRBJ1-1; D is ambiguous. Trimming left V 6 bases short and J 6 bases short, with 14 bases between. The CDR3 extends over 12 amino acids. Looked up from germline, CDR1 is DFQATT and CDR2 is SNEGSKA (reference sequence). In DNA form, the CDR3 reads TGCAGTGCCACGCAGTCTCCTCCTGAAGCTTTCTTT. Protein product: CSATQSPPEAFF.

The chain couples TRBV27 to TRBJ1-4; D is ambiguous. CDR1 and CDR2 (germline): MNHEY, SMNVEV (reference sequence). The CDR3 extends over 14 amino acids. With 7 bases removed from V and 5 bases from J, the gap between germline ends came to 14 bases. The CDR3 spells CASMVSPANEKLFF. The DNA for the CDR3 is TGTGCCAGCATGGTTTCCCCGGCGAATGAAAAACTGTTTTTT.

This clonotype occurred many times. The V call is TRBV5-4, the J call TRBJ2-3; 7 positions match TRBD2. With 5 bases clipped from V and 8 bases from J, the junction kept 5 bases outside the gene matches. Per the germline V gene, CDR1 is SGHNT and CDR2 is YYREEE (reference sequence). The CDR3 length is 12 residues. The CDR3 nucleotides are TGTGCCAGCAGTCGGGACTACACTACGCAGTATTTT. The encoded protein is CASSRDYTTQYF.

This clonotype appeared many times. The rearrangement joins TRBV2 to TRBJ1-2, with unresolved D. The CDR3 has 13 residues. Germline V gives CDR1 SNHLY, CDR2 FYNNEI. V lost 4 bases to trimming and J lost 4 bases, with 10 bases between them. The CDR3 sequence is CASSVSAAYGYTF. The CDR3 DNA is TGTGCCAGCAGTGTATCGGCTGCCTATGGCTACACCTTC.

This clonotype was observed a few times. A much larger clone differs from this one at a single base, so this may be a read error. The chain couples TRBV6-2 or TRBV6-3 to TRBJ2-7; D remains unclear. The CDR3 contains 15 residues. V was trimmed by 6 bases and J by 4 bases, leaving 19 bases between them. The germline V gene has CDR1 MNHEY and CDR2 SVGEGT. Here the CDR3 DNA reads TGTGCCAGCAGAATGGACCCCCCAGAGATTTACGAGCAGTACTTC. As protein: CASRMDPPEIYEQYF.

As for this clonotype: This sequence may be a read error, since a much larger clone differs from it by one base. The J gene is TRBJ2-7, the V gene TRBV28; a possible D gene is TRBD2 (6 bases). CDR1 is MDHEN, CDR2 SYDVKM, per germline. V was pared by 10 bases and J by 2 bases, with 15 bases between. CDR3 length: 13 amino acids. The CDR3 here is CANNPSAPYEQYF. As DNA, the CDR3 is TGTGCCAACAACCCTAGCGCCCCCTACGAGCAGTACTTC.

This clonotype was counted at least ten times. The chain combines TRBV7-2 with TRBJ2-7; tentative D call: TRBD2 (6 bases). V lost 0 bases and J lost 6, with 12 bases in between. The CDR3 is made up of 14 amino acids. Germline values: CDR1 SGHTA, CDR2 FQGNSA. CDR3 sequence reads: CASSLAAGGGEQYF. The CDR3 region has the DNA TGTGCCAGCAGCTTAGCGGCCGGGGGAGGCGAGCAGTACTTC. Drawing the rest from reference TRBV7-2 and TRBJ2-7, the complete variable domain is GAGVSQSPSNKVTEKGKDVELRCDPISGHTALYWYRQSLGQGLEFLIYFQGNSAPDKSGLPSDRFSAERTGGSVSTLTIQRTQQEDSAVYLCASSLAAGGGEQYFGPGTRLTVT.

This clonotype appeared a few times. The chain is built from TRBV12-3 or TRBV12-4 and TRBJ2-7; D possibly corresponds to TRBD1 (6 bases). The CDR3 extends over 13 amino acids. The ends were cut back, 3 bases at V and 7 bases at J, with 13 bases in the middle. The CDR3 is CASSFKQGIEQYF. CDR3 bases: TGTGCCAGCAGTTTCAAACAGGGTATAGAGCAGTACTTC.

This clonotype was counted ten times or more. The CDR3 sequence is CSVQLALSGTQYF. The CDR3 region has the DNA TGCAGCGTTCAACTAGCCCTGAGTGGGACCCAGTACTTC. The genes are TRBV29-1 and TRBJ2-5; D might be TRBD2 (6 bases). This CDR3 contains 13 residues. Germline V gene sequence: CDR1 SQVTM, CDR2 ANQGSEA. V dropped 5 bases and J dropped 7 bases, with 17 bases sitting between them.

This chain connects TRBV5-1 to TRBJ1-6; weak D call: TRBD1 (6 bases). CDR3 length: 16 residues. The V gene lost 4 bases and the J gene lost 4 bases, with 15 bases spanning the gap. The germline V gene has CDR1 SGHRS and CDR2 YFSETQ. The CDR3 region is CASSESRGVYNSPLHF. The DNA for the CDR3 is TGCGCCAGCAGCGAAAGCAGGGGTGTATATAATTCACCCCTCCACTTT.

The chain carries TRBV9 and TRBJ1-6, with 10 bases lining up with TRBD1. This CDR3 contains 15 residues. The V gene end was trimmed by 0 bases and the J gene end by 8 bases; junction bases not matched to a gene: 2. Germline V gene sequence: CDR1 SGDLS, CDR2 YYNGEE. The CDR3 is CASSVAGTGDSPLHF. The CDR3 region has the DNA TGTGCCAGCAGCGTAGCCGGGACAGGGGATTCACCCCTCCACTTT.

This chain links TRBV6-2 or TRBV6-3 with TRBJ2-5; 8 nucleotides agree with TRBD1. Trimming took 5 bases from V and 5 from J; bases not matched to a gene: 7. The CDR3 covers 14 residues. Germline lookup yields CDR1 MNHEY and CDR2 SVGEGT. Here the CDR3 reads CASSDGQGGETQYF. The CDR3 DNA reads TGTGCCAGCAGTGACGGACAGGGTGGCGAGACCCAGTACTTC.

This clonotype has more than one count but fewer than ten. The chain carries TRBV19 and TRBJ2-1; 9 nucleotides match TRBD2. The CDR3 extends over 16 amino acids. The germline V gene encodes CDR1 LNHDA and CDR2 SQIVND (reference sequence). V lost 3 bases and J lost 6; bases outside the gene matches: 9. CDR3 in DNA: TGTGCCAGTAGTATCCGGGTCCTAGCGGGAAGCAATGAGCAGTTCTTC. Its translation: CASSIRVLAGSNEQFF.

This chain joins TRBV28 and TRBJ2-6; the D gene is possibly TRBD1 (6 bases). The CDR3 is 17 residues long. Trimming left V 6 bases short and J 2 bases short, with 17 bases between. CDR1 is MDHEN, CDR2 SYDVKM, per germline. CDR3 sequence (DNA): TGTGCCAGCAGACGTCCTTCAGGGGATCCTGGGGCCAACGTCCTGACTTTC. This translates into CASRRPSGDPGANVLTF. Based on the CDR3 plus reference TRBV28 and TRBJ2-6, the full variable domain is DVKVTQSSRYLVKRTGEKVFLECVQDMDHENMFWYRQDPGLGLRLIYFSYDVKMKEKGDIPEGYSVSREKKERFSLILESASTNQTSMYLCASRRPSGDPGANVLTFGAGSRLTVL.

This clonotype was observed many times. The V and J genes are TRBV3-1 and TRBJ2-7; TRBD2 matches 10 bases. The CDR3 spans 16 residues. Trimming removed 1 base from V and 3 bases from J; junction bases left unmatched: 6. Germline V gives CDR1 LGHDT, CDR2 YNNKEL (reference sequence). The CDR3 loop is CASSQASGSLGYEQYF. CDR3 sequence (DNA): TGTGCCAGCAGCCAAGCTAGCGGGAGTTTGGGCTACGAGCAGTACTTC.